The 19 T cell receptor beta chains below all came from one sample that was sequenced in a study of regulatory T cells in long-lasting Graves disease. Indicated time point: newly diagnosed GD, antithyroid drugs for less than 3 months. Extracted RNA from PBMCs served as the source of the TCR library. Libraries of TCR beta came from iRepertoire HTBI primers plus Arm-PCR of CDR3 regions. MiXCR, run by TCRdb on the multiplex PCR reads, gives a single entry per CDR3 protein. The table includes around 450,000 distinct CDR3 sequences, 15% detected once. These data also featured in a second study, about T cells in Graves' hyperthyroidism and ophthalmopathy.

This specimen consisted of peripheral blood mononuclear cells (PBMCs), obtained at new diagnosis, from a patient treated with antithyroid drugs. The receptors originated from a woman in her 30s with Graves disease.

Turning to this clonotype: The likely explanation is a read error, given a far larger clone one base away. The rearrangement joins TRBV2 to TRBJ2-7; 11 bases line up with TRBD2. The CDR3 is made up of 15 amino acids. V gave up 1 base and J gave up 7 bases; unmatched junction bases: 6. In germline, CDR1 is SNHLY, CDR2 FYNNEI. CDR3 amino acids: CASSEEGTSGYEQYF. The CDR3 DNA reads as TGTGCCAGCAGTGAAGAAGGGACTAGCGGATATGAGCAGTACTTC. Together with reference TRBV2 and TRBJ2-7, the CDR3 gives the full variable domain: EPEVTQTPSHQVTQMGQEVILRCVPISNHLYFYWYRQILGQKVEFLVSFYNNEISEKSEIFDDQFSVERPDGSNFTLKIRSTKLEDSAMYFCASSEEGTSGYEQYFGPGTRLTVT.

To note about this clonotype: A much more abundant neighbour one base away suggests this may be a read error. The CDR3 protein is CASSPPDGREEAQYF. CDR3 sequence (DNA): TGTGCCAGCTCACCACCTGACGGGAGGGAAGAGGCCCAGTACTTC. The V gene is TRBV18, the J gene TRBJ2-5; TRBD2 agrees at 8 bases. The CDR3 length is 15 residues. Germline V gene data show CDR1 as KGHSH and CDR2 as LQKENI.

This clonotype appeared many times. This chain links TRBV12-3 or TRBV12-4 with TRBJ2-7, with D perhaps TRBD2 (5 bases). This CDR3 is built from 14 residues. The V end was cut by 3 bases, the J end by 2 bases, with 11 bases between. Here the CDR3 DNA reads TGTGCCAGCAGTTTTGGACTCCCAGCCTACGAGCAGTACTTC. As protein: CASSFGLPAYEQYF.

This chain links TRBV10-3 with TRBJ2-7; D is unclear. Germline loops: CDR1 ENHRY, CDR2 SYGVKD. Trimming removed 0 bases at V and 2 bases at J, with 5 bases between. The CDR3 runs 13 residues. CDR3: CAISESVAYEQYF. DNA of the CDR3: TGTGCCATCAGTGAGTCGGTGGCCTACGAGCAGTACTTC.

This clonotype was recorded a few times. DNA of the CDR3: TGTGCCAGCAGCTTAGCGTCCGGGACAGGCCCGGGGTCACCCCTCCACTTT. Protein sequence: CASSLASGTGPGSPLHF. This chain connects TRBV7-8 to TRBJ1-6, with 8 bases fitting TRBD1. The trim removed 0 bases at V and 10 bases at J, leaving 11 bases unmatched. The CDR3 is made up of 17 amino acids. Germline V CDR1 and CDR2: SGHVS, FQNEAQ. The full variable domain, in which reference TRBV7-8 and TRBJ1-6 provide the parts outside the CDR3, is GAGVSQSPRYKVAKRGQDVALRCDPISGHVSLFWYQQALGQGPEFLTYFQNEAQLDKSGLPSDRFFAERPEGSVSTLKIQRTQQEDSAVYLCASSLASGTGPGSPLHFGNGTRLTVT.

This clonotype appeared many times. V is TRBV5-1 and J is TRBJ2-1; a weak D match, TRBD2 (6 bases). The V gene's germline CDR1 is SGHRS and CDR2 YFSETQ. V was clipped by 0 bases and J by 4 bases, with 11 bases between them. This CDR3 comprises 15 residues. The CDR3 sequence: CASSLAGTYYNEQFF. For the CDR3, the DNA is TGCGCCAGCAGCTTGGCCGGGACTTATTACAATGAGCAGTTCTTC.

This clonotype was seen many times. The rearrangement links TRBV30 to TRBJ1-2; D call uncertain. CDR1 GTSNPN and CDR2 SVGIG come from the germline V gene (reference sequence). Trimming cost V 2 bases and J 8 bases, with 6 bases left between them. There are 10 residues in the CDR3. The CDR3 bases are TGTGCCTGGAGTTCGGTAGGCTACACCTTC. Translating gives CAWSSVGYTF.

This clonotype appeared many times. The chain employs TRBV11-2 and TRBJ2-1, with 12 bases fitting TRBD2. This CDR3 spans 15 amino acids. V shed 1 base and J 6 bases; nucleotides not matched to a gene: 1. CDR1 SGHAT and CDR2 FQNNGV come from the germline V gene. CDR3 nucleotides: TGTGCCAGCAGCTTAGGACTAGCGGGAGTCAATGAGCAGTTCTTC. This codes for CASSLGLAGVNEQFF. Together with reference TRBV11-2 and TRBJ2-1, the CDR3 gives the full variable domain: EAGVAQSPRYKIIEKRQSVAFWCNPISGHATLYWYQQILGQGPKLLIQFQNNGVVDDSQLPKDRFSAERLKGVDSTLKIQPAKLEDSAVYLCASSLGLAGVNEQFFGPGTRLTVL.

This clonotype was picked up many times. The rearrangement joins TRBV20-1 to TRBJ2-7; 9 bases line up with TRBD2. V lost 4 bases to trimming and J lost 0 bases; unmatched junction nucleotides: 4. Germline loops: CDR1 DFQATT, CDR2 SNEGSKA (reference sequence). The CDR3 consists of 14 residues. CDR3 amino acids: CSAKGLASSYEQYF. The CDR3 region has the DNA TGCAGTGCTAAAGGACTAGCGAGCTCCTACGAGCAGTACTTC.

The chain is built from TRBV5-4 and TRBJ1-2; TRBD1 aligns across 9 bases. Germline trimming cut 0 bases from V and 8 bases from J; bases unmatched to any gene: 5. The CDR3 is made up of 14 amino acids. The germline CDR1 and CDR2 sequences are SGHNT and YYREEE (reference sequence). This CDR3 is CASSLGQGGIGYTF. In DNA form, the CDR3 reads TGTGCCAGCAGCTTGGGACAGGGGGGGATCGGCTACACCTTC.

In its sample, this clonotype was seen many times. This sequence joins TRBV12-3 or TRBV12-4 and TRBJ2-2, with a weak D call TRBD1 (5 bases). The CDR3 contains 16 residues. Trimming left V 3 bases short and J 2 bases short, with 13 bases between. In nucleotides, the CDR3 is TGTGCCAGCAGTTTGCTGTTTGGGGCAAACACCGGGGAGCTGTTTTTT. Residues: CASSLLFGANTGELFF.

This clonotype was observed at least ten times. V gene TRBV18 combines with J gene TRBJ2-3, with 8 nucleotides matching TRBD2. The trim removed 6 bases at V and 6 bases at J, leaving 20 bases unmatched. Germline CDR1 KGHSH, CDR2 LQKENI. The length of the CDR3 is 18 residues. The CDR3 protein is CASSPMPPISGDRDTQYF. The CDR3 DNA reads TGTGCCAGCTCTCCGATGCCTCCAATTAGCGGGGATCGGGATACGCAGTATTTT. Looking up the rest from reference TRBV18 and TRBJ2-3 gives the full variable domain: NAGVMQNPRHLVRRRGQEARLRCSPMKGHSHVYWYRQLPEEGLKFMVYLQKENIIDESGMPKERFSAEFPKEGPSILRIQQVVRGDSAAYFCASSPMPPISGDRDTQYFGPGTRLTVL.

The CDR3 loop reads CASIPTSGRAIDTQYF. In DNA form, the CDR3 reads TGTGCCAGCATCCCGACTAGCGGGAGGGCCATCGATACGCAGTATTTT. The chain joins TRBV12-3 or TRBV12-4 to TRBJ2-3; 14 bases align to TRBD2. The V segment lost 7 bases and the J segment 6 bases; nucleotides outside the gene matches: 9. This CDR3 region has 16 residues.

There are a few counts of this clonotype. The chain combines TRBV5-1 with TRBJ1-5, with D unresolved. The CDR3 runs 14 residues. Trimming removed 0 bases at V and 6 bases at J, with 10 bases between. Germline CDR1 and CDR2: SGHRS and YFSETQ. In nucleotides, the CDR3 is TGCGCCAGCAGCTTGGGGGCAGGCTGTCAGCCCCAGCATTTT. Encoded protein: CASSLGAGCQPQHF.

In its sample, this clonotype was seen many times. The gene calls are TRBV11-2 and TRBJ2-2, with D unresolved. CDR3 length: 12 residues. V was clipped by 3 bases and J by 7 bases, with 6 bases between them. CDR1 is SGHAT and CDR2 is FQNNGV in the germline V gene. CDR3 DNA sequence: TGTGCCAGCAGCTTTGAGTACGGGGAGCTGTTTTTT. It codes for CASSFEYGELFF.

The CDR3 reads CASSASGTGKQPEQFF. CDR3 DNA sequence: TGTGCCAGCAGTGCATCCGGGACAGGGAAACAGCCGGAGCAGTTCTTC. This chain links TRBV6-2 or TRBV6-3 with TRBJ2-1; 9 nucleotides agree with TRBD1. Trimming cost V 5 bases and J 10 bases; bases outside gene matches: 15. The CDR3 runs 16 residues. Germline V gene sequence: CDR1 MNHEY, CDR2 SVGEGT.

This clonotype was counted ten times or more. The chain uses TRBV2 and TRBJ2-3, with 7 bases identical to TRBD1. CDR1 SNHLY and CDR2 FYNNEI come from the germline V gene. CDR3 size: 15 residues. J gave up 3 bases and V 6 bases, and 9 bases lay outside the gene matches. CDR3 residues: CASRPLTGSTDTQYF. CDR3 coding DNA: TGTGCCAGCAGGCCCCTGACAGGGTCAACAGATACGCAGTATTTT.

This clonotype was seen at least ten times. The J gene is TRBJ2-3, the V gene TRBV30; no clear D. Trimming took off 0 bases at V and 1 base at J, with 17 bases between the two ends. The CDR3 spans 17 residues. The germline gives CDR1 GTSNPN, CDR2 SVGIG (reference sequence). Here the CDR3 reads CAWSVRPLSTGTDTQYF. As DNA, the CDR3 is TGTGCCTGGAGTGTAAGGCCTCTCTCTACCGGCACAGATACGCAGTATTTT.

This clonotype was recorded a few times. The CDR3 protein is CASSEGLAGAPEELFF. The CDR3 DNA sequence: TGTGCCAGCAGTGAAGGGTTAGCGGGAGCCCCCGAGGAGCTGTTTTTT. The gene calls are TRBV2 and TRBJ2-2; the match to TRBD2 covers 9 bases. The CDR3 length is 16 residues. V trimming: 1 base; J trimming: 10 bases; junction bases outside the gene matches: 10. Germline lookup yields CDR1 SNHLY and CDR2 FYNNEI.